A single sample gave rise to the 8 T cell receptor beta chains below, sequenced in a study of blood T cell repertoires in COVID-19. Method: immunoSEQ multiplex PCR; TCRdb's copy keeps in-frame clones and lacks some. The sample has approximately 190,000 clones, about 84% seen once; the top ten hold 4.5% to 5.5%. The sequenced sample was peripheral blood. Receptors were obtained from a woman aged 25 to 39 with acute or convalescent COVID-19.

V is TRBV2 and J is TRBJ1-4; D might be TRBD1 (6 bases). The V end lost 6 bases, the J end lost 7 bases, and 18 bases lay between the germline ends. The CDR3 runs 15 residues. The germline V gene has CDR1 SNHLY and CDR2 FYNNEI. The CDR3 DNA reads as TGTGCCAGCAGGCGGGGGGGCGGAATGGGTGAAAAACTGTTTTTT. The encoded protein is CASRRGGGMGEKLFF.

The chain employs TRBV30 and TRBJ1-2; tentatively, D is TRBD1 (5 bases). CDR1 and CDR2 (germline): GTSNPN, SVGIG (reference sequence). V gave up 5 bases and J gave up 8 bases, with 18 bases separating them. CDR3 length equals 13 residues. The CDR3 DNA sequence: TGTGCCTGGTCCCCCTCCGGGGGATACGGCTACACCTTC. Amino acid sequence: CAWSPSGGYGYTF.

CDR3: CAWGLLGYTF. CDR3 nucleotide sequence: TGTGCCTGGGGACTCCTTGGCTACACCTTC. The rearrangement uses TRBV30 and TRBJ1-2; no firm D call. CDR1 GTSNPN and CDR2 SVGIG come from the germline V gene (reference sequence). The CDR3 sequence is 10 residues long. V was clipped by 5 bases and J by 7 bases, with 8 bases between them.

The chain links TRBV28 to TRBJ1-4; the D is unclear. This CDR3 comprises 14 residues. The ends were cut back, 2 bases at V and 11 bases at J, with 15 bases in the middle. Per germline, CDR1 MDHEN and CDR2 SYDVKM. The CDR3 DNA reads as TGTGCCAGCAGTTTACTCCGAGCCGCGGGGAAACTGTTTTTT. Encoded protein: CASSLLRAAGKLFF.

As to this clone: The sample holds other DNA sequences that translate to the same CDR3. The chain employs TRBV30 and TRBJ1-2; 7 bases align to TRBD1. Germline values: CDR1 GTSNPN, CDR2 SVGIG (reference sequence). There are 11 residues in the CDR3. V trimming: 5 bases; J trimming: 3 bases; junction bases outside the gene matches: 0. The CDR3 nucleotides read TGTGCCTGGGACAGGGACTATGGCTACACCTTC. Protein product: CAWDRDYGYTF.

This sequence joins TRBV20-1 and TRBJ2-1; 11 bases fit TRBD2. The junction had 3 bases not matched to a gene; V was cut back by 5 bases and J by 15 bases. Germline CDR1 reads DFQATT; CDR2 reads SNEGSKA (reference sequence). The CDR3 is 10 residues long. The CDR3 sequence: CSALSGRAFF. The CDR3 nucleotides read TGCAGTGCTCTTAGCGGGAGGGCGTTCTTC.

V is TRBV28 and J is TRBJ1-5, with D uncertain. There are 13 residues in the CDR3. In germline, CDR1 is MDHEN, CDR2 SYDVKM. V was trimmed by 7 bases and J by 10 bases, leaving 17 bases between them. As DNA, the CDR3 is TGTGCCAGCACCCCCCATGGGAGGGAACCCCAGCATTTT. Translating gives CASTPHGREPQHF.

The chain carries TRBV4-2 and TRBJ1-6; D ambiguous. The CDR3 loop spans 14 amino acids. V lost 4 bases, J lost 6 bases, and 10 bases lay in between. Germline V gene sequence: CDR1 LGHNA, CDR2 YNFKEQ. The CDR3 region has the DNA TGTGCCAGCAGCCCGCCGGGAGTTAATTCACCCCTCCACTTT. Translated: CASSPPGVNSPLHF.